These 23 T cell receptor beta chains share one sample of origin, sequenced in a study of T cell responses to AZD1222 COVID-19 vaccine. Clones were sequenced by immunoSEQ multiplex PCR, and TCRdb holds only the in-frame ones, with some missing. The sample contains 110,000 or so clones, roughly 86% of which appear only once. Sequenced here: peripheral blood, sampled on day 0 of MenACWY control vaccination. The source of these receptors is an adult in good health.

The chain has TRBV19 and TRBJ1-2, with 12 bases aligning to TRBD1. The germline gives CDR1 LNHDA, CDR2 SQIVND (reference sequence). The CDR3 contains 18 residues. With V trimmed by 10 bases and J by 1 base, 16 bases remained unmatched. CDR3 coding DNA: TGTGCCACTGGAAAAGCCGGGACAGGGGGCCCGCTTAACTATGGCTACACCTTC. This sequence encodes CATGKAGTGGPLNYGYTF.

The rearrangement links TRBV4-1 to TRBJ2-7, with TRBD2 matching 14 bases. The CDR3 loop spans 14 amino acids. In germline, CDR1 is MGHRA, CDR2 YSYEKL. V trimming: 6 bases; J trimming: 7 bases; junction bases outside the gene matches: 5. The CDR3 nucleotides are TGCGCCAGCAGGGGACTAGCGGGAGTTGGTGAGCAGTACTTC. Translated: CASRGLAGVGEQYF.

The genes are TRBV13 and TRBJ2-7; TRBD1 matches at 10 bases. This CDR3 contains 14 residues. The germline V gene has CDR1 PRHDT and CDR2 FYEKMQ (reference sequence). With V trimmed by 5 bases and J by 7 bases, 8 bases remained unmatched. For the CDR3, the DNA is TGTGCCAGCAGCAACCGGGACAGGGGTGGAGAGCAGTACTTC. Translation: CASSNRDRGGEQYF.

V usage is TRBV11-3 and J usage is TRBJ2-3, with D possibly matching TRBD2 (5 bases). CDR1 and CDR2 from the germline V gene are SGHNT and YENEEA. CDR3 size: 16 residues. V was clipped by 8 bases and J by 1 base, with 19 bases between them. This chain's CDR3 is CASPGRFGRGTDTQYF. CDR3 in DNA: TGTGCCAGCCCGGGTCGGTTCGGGCGGGGCACAGATACGCAGTATTTT.

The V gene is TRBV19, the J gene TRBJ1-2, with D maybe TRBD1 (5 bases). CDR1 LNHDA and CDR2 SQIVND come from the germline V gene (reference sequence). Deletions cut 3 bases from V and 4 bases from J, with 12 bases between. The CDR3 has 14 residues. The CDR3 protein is CASSIRDRAYGYTF. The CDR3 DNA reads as TGTGCCAGTAGTATCCGAGACAGAGCCTATGGCTACACCTTC.

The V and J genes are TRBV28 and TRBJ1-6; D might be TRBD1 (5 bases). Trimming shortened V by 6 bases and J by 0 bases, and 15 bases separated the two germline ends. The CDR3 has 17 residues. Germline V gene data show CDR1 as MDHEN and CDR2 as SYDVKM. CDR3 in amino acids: CASSLGLTSSYNSPLHF. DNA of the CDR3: TGTGCCAGCAGCCTGGGGCTTACGAGCTCCTATAATTCACCCCTCCACTTT.

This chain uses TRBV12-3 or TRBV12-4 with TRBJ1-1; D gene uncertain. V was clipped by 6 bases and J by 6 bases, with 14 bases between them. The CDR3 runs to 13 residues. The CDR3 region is CASSVSGGAEAFF. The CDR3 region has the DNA TGTGCCAGCAGCGTCTCGGGTGGCGCTGAAGCTTTCTTT.

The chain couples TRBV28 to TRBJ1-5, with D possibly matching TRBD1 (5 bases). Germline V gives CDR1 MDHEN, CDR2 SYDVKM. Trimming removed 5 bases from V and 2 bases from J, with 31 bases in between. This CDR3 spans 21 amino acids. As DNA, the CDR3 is TGTGCCAGCAGTCTCTCGTCGGGACGCAGCGGGGGAAAATTCGGCAATCAGCCCCAGCATTTT. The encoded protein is CASSLSSGRSGGKFGNQPQHF.

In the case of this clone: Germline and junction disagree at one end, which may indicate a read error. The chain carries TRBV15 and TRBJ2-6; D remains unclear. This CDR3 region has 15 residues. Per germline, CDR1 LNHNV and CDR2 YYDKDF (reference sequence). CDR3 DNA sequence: TGTGCCACCAGCGGAGAAAACTCTGGGGCCAACGTCCTGACTTTC. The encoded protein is CATSGENSGANVLTF. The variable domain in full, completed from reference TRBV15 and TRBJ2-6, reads DAMVIQNPRYQVTQFGKPVTLSCSQTLNHNVMYWYQQKSSQAPKLLFHYYDKDFNNEADTPDNFQSRRPNTSFCFLDIRSPGLGDTAMYLCATSGENSGANVLTFGAGSRLTVL.

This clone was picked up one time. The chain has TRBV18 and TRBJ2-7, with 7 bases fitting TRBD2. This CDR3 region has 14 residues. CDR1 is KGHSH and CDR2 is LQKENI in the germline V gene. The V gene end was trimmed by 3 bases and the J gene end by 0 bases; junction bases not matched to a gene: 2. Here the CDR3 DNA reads TGTGCCAGCTCACCTAGCGGGTTCTCCTACGAGCAGTACTTC. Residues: CASSPSGFSYEQYF.

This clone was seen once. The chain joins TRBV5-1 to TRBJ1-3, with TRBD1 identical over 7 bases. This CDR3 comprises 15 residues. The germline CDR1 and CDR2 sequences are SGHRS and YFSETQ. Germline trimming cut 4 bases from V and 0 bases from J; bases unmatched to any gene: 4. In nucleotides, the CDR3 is TGCGCCAGCAGCCAAGGGACAGACTCTGGAAACACCATATATTTT. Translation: CASSQGTDSGNTIYF.

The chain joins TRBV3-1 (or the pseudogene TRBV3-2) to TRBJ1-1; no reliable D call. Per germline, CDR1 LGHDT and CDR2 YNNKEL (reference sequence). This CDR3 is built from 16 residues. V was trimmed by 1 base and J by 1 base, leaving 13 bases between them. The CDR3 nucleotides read TGTGCCAGCAGCCAAGTCGGGGAGTACGAGAACACTGAAGCTTTCTTT. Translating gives CASSQVGEYENTEAFF.

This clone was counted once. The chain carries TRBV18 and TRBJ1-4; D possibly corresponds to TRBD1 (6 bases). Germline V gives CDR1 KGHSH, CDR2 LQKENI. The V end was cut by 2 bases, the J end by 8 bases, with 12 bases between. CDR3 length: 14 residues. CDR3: CASSPETGNEKLFF. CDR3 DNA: TGTGCCAGCTCACCAGAAACAGGGAACGAAAAACTGTTTTTT.

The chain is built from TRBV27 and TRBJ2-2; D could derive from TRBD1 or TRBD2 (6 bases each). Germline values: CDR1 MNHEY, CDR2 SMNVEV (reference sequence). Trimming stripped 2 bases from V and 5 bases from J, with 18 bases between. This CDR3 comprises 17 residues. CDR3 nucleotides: TGTGCCAGCAGTTTAAGAAATTCGGGGGCGGGTACCGGGGAGCTGTTTTTT. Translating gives CASSLRNSGAGTGELFF.

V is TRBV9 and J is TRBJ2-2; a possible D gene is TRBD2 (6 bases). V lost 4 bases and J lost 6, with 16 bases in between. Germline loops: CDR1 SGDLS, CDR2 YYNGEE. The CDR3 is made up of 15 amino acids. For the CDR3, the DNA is TGTGCCAGCAGCCCTCCCCGGGGGATGTCCGGGGAGCTGTTTTTT. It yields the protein CASSPPRGMSGELFF.

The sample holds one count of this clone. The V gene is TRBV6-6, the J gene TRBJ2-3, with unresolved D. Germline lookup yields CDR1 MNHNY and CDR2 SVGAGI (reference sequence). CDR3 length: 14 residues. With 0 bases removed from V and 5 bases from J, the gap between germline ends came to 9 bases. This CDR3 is CASSYSGLGDTQYF. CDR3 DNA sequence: TGTGCCAGCAGTTACTCTGGTTTAGGAGATACGCAGTATTTT.

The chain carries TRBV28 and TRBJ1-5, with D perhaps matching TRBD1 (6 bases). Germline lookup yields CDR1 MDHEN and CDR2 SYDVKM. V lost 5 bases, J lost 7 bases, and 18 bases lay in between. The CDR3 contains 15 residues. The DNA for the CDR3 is TGTGCCAGCAGTACAAGTGGACAGATAGGGCAGCCCCAGCATTTT. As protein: CASSTSGQIGQPQHF.

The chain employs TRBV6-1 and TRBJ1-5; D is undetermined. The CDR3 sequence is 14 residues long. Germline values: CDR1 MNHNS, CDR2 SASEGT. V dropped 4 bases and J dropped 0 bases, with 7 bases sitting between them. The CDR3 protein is CASSGPYSNQPQHF. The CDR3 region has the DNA TGTGCCAGCAGTGGACCTTATAGCAATCAGCCCCAGCATTTT.

DNA of the CDR3: TGTGCCAGCAGCACAGGGTCCCAAGGTGGTGAAGCTTTCTTT. Protein: CASSTGSQGGEAFF. The chain employs TRBV7-3 and TRBJ1-1; tentative D call: TRBD1 (6 bases). The V end lost 5 bases, the J end lost 7 bases, and 17 bases lay between the germline ends. This CDR3 spans 14 amino acids. CDR1 and CDR2 from the germline V gene are SGHTA and FQGTGA.

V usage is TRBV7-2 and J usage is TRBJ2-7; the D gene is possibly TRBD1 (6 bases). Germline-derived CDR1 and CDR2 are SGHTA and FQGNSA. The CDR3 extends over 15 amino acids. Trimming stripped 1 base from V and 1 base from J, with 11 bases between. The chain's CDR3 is CASSLDRAVSYEQYF. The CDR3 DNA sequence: TGTGCCAGCAGCTTAGACAGGGCTGTTTCCTACGAGCAGTACTTC.

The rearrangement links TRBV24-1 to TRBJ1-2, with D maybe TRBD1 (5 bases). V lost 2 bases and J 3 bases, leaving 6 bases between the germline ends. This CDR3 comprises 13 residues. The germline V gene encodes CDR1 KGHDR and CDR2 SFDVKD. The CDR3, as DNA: TGTGCCACCAGTGATTCGACAGACTATGGCTACACCTTC. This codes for CATSDSTDYGYTF.

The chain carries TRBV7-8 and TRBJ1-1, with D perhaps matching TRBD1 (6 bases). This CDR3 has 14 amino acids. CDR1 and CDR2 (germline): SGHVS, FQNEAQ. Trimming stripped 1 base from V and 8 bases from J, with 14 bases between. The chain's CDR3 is CASSLVSGAPEAFF. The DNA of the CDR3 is TGTGCCAGCAGCTTAGTATCGGGGGCGCCAGAAGCTTTCTTT.

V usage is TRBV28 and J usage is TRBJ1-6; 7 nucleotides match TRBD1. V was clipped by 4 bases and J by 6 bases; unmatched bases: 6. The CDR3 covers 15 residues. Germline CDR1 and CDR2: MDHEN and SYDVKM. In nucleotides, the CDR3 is TGTGCCAGCAGTTACACAGGGGAAGGTAATTCACCCCTCCACTTT. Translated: CASSYTGEGNSPLHF.